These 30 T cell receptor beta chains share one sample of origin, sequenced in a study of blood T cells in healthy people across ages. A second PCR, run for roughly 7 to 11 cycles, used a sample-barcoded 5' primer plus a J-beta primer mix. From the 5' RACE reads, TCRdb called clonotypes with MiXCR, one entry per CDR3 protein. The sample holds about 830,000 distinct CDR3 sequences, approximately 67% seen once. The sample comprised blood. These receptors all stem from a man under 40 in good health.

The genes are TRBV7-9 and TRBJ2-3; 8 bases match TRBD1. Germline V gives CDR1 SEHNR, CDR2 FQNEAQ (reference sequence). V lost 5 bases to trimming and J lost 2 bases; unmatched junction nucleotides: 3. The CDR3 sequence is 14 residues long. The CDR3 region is CASSPTGVTDTQYF. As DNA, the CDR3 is TGTGCCAGCAGCCCGACAGGGGTCACAGATACGCAGTATTTT. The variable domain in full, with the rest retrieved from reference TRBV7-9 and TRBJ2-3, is DTGVSQNPRHKITKRGQNVTFRCDPISEHNRLYWYRQTLGQGPEFLTYFQNEAQLEKSRLLSDRFSAERPKGSFSTLEIQRTEQGDSAMYLCASSPTGVTDTQYFGPGTRLTVL.

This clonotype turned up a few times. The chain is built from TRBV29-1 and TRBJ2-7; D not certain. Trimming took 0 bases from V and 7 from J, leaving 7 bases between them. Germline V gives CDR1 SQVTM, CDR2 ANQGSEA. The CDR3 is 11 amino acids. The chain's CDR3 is CSVEDNGEQYF. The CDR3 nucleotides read TGCAGCGTTGAAGATAACGGAGAGCAGTACTTC.

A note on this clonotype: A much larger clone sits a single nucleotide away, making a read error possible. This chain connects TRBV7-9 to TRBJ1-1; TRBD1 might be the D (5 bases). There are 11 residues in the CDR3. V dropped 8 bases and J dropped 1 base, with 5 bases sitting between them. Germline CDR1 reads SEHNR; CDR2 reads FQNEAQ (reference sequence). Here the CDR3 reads CASQGNTEAFF. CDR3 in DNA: TGTGCCAGCCAGGGGAACACTGAAGCTTTCTTT.

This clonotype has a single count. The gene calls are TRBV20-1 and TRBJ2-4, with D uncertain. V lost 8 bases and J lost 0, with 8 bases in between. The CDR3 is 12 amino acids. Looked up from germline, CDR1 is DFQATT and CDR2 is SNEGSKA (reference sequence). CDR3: CSWVLAKNIQYF. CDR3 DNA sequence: TGCAGTTGGGTGCTAGCCAAAAACATTCAGTACTTC.

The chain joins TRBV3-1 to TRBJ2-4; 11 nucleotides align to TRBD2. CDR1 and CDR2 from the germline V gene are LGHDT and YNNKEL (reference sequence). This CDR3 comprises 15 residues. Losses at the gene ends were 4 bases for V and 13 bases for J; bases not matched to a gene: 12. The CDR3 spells CASSPGTSGPRKQYF. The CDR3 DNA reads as TGTGCCAGCAGCCCCGGGACTAGCGGCCCTAGAAAGCAGTACTTC.

This CDR3 reads CASSHTGTVSTDTQYF. CDR3 nucleotide sequence: TGTGCCAGCAGCCATACCGGGACAGTGAGCACAGATACGCAGTATTTT. V and J are TRBV13 and TRBJ2-3; 7 bases fit TRBD1. The germline V gene has CDR1 PRHDT and CDR2 FYEKMQ (reference sequence). This CDR3 contains 16 residues. V dropped 5 bases and J dropped 0; count of bases not matched to a gene: 8.

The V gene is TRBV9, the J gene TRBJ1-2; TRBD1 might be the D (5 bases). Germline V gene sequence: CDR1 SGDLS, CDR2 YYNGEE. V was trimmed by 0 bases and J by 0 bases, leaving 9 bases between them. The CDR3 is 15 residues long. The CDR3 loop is CASSVGDGSNYGYTF. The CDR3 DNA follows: TGTGCCAGCAGCGTAGGGGACGGTTCTAACTATGGCTACACCTTC. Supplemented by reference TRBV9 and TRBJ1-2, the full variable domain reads DSGVTQTPKHLITATGQRVTLRCSPRSGDLSVYWYQQSLDQGLQFLIQYYNGEERAKGNILERFSAQQFPDLHSELNLSSLELGDSALYFCASSVGDGSNYGYTFGSGTRLTVV.

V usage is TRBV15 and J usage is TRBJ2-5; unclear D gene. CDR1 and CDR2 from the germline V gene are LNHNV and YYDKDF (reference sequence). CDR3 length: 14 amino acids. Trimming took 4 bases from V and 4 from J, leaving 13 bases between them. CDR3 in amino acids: CATSIDITGETQYF. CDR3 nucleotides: TGTGCCACCAGCATAGACATCACGGGAGAGACCCAGTACTTC.

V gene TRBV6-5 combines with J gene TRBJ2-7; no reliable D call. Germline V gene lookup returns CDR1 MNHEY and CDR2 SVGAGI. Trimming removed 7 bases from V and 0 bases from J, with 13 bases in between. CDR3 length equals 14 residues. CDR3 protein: CASIKTASSYEQYF. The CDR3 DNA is TGTGCCAGCATCAAAACAGCCTCCTCCTACGAGCAGTACTTC.

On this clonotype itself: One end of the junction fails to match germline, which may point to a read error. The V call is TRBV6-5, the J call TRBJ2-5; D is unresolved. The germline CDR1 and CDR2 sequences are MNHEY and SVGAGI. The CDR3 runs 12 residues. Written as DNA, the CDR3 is TGTGCCAGCAGTTACTCACAAGAGGCCCAGTACTTC. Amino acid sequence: CASSYSQEAQYF.

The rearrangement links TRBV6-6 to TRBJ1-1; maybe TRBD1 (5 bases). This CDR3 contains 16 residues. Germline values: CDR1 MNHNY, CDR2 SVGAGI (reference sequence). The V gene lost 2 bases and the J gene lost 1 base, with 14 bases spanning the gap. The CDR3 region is CASSYPGGGANTEAFF. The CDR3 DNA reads TGTGCCAGCAGTTACCCGGGGGGAGGGGCGAACACTGAAGCTTTCTTT.

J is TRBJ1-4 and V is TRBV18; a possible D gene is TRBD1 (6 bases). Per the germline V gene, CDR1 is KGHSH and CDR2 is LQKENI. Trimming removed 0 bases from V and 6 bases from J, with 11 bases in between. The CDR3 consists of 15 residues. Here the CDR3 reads CASSPPNREDEKLFF. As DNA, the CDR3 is TGTGCCAGCTCACCACCGAACAGGGAGGATGAAAAACTGTTTTTT.

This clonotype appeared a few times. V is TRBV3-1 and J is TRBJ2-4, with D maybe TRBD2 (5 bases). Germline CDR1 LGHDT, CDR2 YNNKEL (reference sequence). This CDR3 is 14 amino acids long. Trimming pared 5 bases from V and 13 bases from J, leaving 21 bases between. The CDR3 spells CASSYGLDGSVQYF. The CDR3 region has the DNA TGTGCCAGCAGCTACGGACTCGACGGTTCGGTGCAGTACTTC. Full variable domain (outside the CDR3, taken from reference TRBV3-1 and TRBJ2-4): DTAVSQTPKYLVTQMGNDKSIKCEQNLGHDTMYWYKQDSKKFLKIMFSYNNKELIINETVPNRFSPKSPDKAHLNLHINSLELGDSAVYFCASSYGLDGSVQYFGAGTRLSVL.

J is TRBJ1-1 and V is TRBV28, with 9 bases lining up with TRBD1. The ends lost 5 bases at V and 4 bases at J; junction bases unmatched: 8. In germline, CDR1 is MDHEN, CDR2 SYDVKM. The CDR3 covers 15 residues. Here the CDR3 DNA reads TGTGCCAGCAGTCACACGGACAGGGGTAGCACTGAAGCTTTCTTT. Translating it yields CASSHTDRGSTEAFF.

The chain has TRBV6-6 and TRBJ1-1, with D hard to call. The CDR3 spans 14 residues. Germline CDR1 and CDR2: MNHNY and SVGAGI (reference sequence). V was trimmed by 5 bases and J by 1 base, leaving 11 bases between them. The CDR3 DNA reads TGTGCCAGCAGTGACGGACGGGAGAACACTGAAGCTTTCTTT. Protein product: CASSDGRENTEAFF.

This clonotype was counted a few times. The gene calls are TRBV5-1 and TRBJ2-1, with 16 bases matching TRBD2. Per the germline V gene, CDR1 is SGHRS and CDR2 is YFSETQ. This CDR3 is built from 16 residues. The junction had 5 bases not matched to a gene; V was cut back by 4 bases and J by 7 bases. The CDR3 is CASSRGLAGGKNEQFF. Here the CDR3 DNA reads TGCGCCAGCAGCAGGGGACTAGCGGGGGGGAAAAATGAGCAGTTCTTC.

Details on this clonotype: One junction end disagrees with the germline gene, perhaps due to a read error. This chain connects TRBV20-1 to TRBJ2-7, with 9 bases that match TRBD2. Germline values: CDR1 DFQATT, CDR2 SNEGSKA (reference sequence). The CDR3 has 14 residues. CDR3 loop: CSAREAGGAYEQYF. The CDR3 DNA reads TGCAGTGCCAGAGAAGCGGGAGGAGCCTACGAGCAGTACTTC.

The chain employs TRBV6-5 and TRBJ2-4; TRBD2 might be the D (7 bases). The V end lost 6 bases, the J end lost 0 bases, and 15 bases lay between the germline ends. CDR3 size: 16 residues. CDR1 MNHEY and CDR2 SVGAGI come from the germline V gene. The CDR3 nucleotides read TGTGCCAGCAGACACCGGGGGGCCGAAGCCAAAAACATTCAGTACTTC. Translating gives CASRHRGAEAKNIQYF.

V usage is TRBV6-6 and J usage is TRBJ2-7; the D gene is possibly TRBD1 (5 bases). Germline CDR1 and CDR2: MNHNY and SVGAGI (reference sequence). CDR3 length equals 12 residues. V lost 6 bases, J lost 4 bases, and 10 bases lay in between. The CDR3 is CASRASGYEQYF. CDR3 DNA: TGTGCCAGCAGAGCATCAGGGTACGAGCAGTACTTC.

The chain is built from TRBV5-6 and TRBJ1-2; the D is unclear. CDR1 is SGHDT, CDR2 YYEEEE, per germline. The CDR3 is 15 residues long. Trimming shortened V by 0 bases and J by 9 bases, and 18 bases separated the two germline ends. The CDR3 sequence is CASSLAPELGFRYTF. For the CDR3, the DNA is TGTGCCAGCAGCTTGGCCCCAGAATTGGGCTTTCGCTACACCTTC.

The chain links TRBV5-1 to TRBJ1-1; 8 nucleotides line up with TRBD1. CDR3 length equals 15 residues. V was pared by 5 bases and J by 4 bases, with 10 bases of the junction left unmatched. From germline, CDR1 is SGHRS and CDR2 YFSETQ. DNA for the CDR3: TGCGCCAGCAGTGCACGGACAGGGAAGACCACTGAAGCTTTCTTT. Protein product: CASSARTGKTTEAFF.

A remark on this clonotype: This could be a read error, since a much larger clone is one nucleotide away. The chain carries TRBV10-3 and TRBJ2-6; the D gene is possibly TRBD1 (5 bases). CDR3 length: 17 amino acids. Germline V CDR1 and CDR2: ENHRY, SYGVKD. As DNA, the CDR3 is TGTGCCGTCAGTGATGGGGCAGGCCCCCTTGGGGCCAACGTCCTGACTTTC. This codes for CAVSDGAGPLGANVLTF.

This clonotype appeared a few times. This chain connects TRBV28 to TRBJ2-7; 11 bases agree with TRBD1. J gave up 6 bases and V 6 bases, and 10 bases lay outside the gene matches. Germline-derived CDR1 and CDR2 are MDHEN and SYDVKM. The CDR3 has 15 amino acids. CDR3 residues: CASRDRGPGSSEQYF. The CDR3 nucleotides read TGTGCCAGCAGGGACAGGGGGCCCGGTTCTTCCGAGCAGTACTTC.

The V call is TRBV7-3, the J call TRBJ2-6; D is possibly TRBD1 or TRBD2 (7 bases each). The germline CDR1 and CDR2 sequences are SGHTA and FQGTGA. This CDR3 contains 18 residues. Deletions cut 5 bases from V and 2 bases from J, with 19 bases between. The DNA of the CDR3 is TGTGCCAGCAGCCCAAACAGGGGAGGGATTGCTGGGGCCAACGTCCTGACTTTC. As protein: CASSPNRGGIAGANVLTF.

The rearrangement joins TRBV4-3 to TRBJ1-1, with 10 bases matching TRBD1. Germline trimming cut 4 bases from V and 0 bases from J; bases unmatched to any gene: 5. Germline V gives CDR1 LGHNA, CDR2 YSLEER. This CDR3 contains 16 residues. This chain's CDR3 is CASSLDRGRMNTEAFF. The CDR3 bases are TGCGCCAGCAGCCTAGACAGGGGGCGCATGAACACTGAAGCTTTCTTT.

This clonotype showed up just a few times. CDR3 loop: CSAEGSGGPNNEQFF. The DNA of the CDR3 is TGCAGTGCCGAGGGGAGCGGGGGACCCAATAATGAGCAGTTCTTC. The chain joins TRBV20-1 to TRBJ2-1, with 8 bases lining up with TRBD2. From germline, CDR1 is DFQATT and CDR2 SNEGSKA (reference sequence). The CDR3 is made up of 15 amino acids. V shed 6 bases, J shed 7 bases, and the junction held 14 bases outside the gene matches.

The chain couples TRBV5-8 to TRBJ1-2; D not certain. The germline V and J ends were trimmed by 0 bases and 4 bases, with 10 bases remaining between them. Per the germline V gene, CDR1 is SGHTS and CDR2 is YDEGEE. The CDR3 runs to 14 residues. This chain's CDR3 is CASSLAGRTYGYTF. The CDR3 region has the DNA TGTGCCAGCAGCTTGGCAGGACGGACCTATGGCTACACCTTC.

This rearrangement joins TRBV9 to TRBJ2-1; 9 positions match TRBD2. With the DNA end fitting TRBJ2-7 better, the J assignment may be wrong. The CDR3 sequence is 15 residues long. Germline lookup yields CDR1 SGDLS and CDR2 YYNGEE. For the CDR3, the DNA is TGTGCCAGCAGCCAAACCGGGACTAGCTACAATGAGCAGTACTTC. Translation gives CASSQTGTSYNEQYF.

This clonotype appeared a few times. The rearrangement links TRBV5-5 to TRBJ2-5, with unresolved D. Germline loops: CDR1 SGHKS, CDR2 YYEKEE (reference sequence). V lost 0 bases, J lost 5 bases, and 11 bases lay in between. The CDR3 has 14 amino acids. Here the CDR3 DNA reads TGTGCCAGCAGCTTGGAAACTCTCGGGGAGACCCAGTACTTC. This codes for CASSLETLGETQYF.

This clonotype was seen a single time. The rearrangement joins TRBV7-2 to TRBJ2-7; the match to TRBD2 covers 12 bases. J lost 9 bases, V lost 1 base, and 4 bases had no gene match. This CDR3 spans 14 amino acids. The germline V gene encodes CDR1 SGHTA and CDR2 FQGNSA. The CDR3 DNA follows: TGTGCCAGCAGCTTAGGACTAGCGGGGGACGGGCAGTACTTC. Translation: CASSLGLAGDGQYF.